This entry lists 3 T cell receptor beta chains sequenced from one sample in a study of blood T cell repertoires in COVID-19. Libraries were prepared by immunoSEQ multiplex PCR; TCRdb keeps only in-frame clonotypes and omits some of them. The top ten clones hold approximately 6% of a sample with about 250,000 clones, around 83% of them seen once. The specimen sequenced was peripheral blood. The source is a man older than 75 with acute or convalescent COVID-19.

The chain is built from TRBV19 and TRBJ1-6; 8 bases agree with TRBD1. The CDR3 covers 15 residues. After removal of 5 bases from V and 9 bases from J, the junction contained 9 bases not matched to a gene. Germline V CDR1 and CDR2: LNHDA, SQIVND (reference sequence). The CDR3 nucleotides are TGTGCCAGTAGTGTACAACAGGGGGATGGTTCACCCCTCCACTTT. Protein: CASSVQQGDGSPLHF.

This clone was counted between two and nine times. The rearrangement links TRBV5-1 to TRBJ2-5; 8 positions agree with TRBD2. The CDR3 has 16 amino acids. CDR1 is SGHRS and CDR2 is YFSETQ in the germline V gene. Trimming took 5 bases from V and 6 from J; bases not matched to a gene: 15. Here the CDR3 reads CASRSAYGGEVKTQYF. The CDR3 region has the DNA TGCGCCAGCAGATCGGCTTACGGGGGGGAGGTAAAGACCCAGTACTTC.

The chain employs TRBV7-3 and TRBJ2-3; 11 positions match TRBD2. The junction had 6 bases not matched to a gene; V was cut back by 6 bases and J by 4 bases. The length of the CDR3 is 15 residues. The V gene's germline CDR1 is SGHTA and CDR2 FQGTGA. CDR3 bases: TGTGCCAGCAGACCTACTAGCGGGAGTGCAGATACGCAGTATTTT. Encoded protein: CASRPTSGSADTQYF.